The table lists the clone carrying this T cell receptor beta chain with a few counts. Its antigen is not known. These data are taken from a study of T cells after yellow fever vaccination. TCRdb ran MiXCR on the 5' RACE reads and lists one entry per CDR3 protein. The top ten hold more than 12% of the sample, which has around 590,000 distinct CDR3 sequences, about 12% seen once. Findings of the study overall: After the booster, approximately 96% of CD4 and roughly nine tenths of CD8 primary-response clones were re-detected. Peaking on day 5 versus 15, the secondary response was faster but weaker.

The CDR3 spans 14 residues. The germline V and J ends were trimmed by 3 bases and 2 bases, with 10 bases remaining between them. V is TRBV12-3 or TRBV12-4 and J is TRBJ1-1, with D unresolved. This TCR derives from a man younger than 40 who received the YFV17D yellow fever vaccine. The sample was PBMCs, taken on the day of the yellow fever booster vaccination. CDR3 nucleotide sequence: TGTGCCAGCAGTTTTACGATTCGTAACACTGAAGCTTTCTTT. Amino acid sequence: CASSFTIRNTEAFF.